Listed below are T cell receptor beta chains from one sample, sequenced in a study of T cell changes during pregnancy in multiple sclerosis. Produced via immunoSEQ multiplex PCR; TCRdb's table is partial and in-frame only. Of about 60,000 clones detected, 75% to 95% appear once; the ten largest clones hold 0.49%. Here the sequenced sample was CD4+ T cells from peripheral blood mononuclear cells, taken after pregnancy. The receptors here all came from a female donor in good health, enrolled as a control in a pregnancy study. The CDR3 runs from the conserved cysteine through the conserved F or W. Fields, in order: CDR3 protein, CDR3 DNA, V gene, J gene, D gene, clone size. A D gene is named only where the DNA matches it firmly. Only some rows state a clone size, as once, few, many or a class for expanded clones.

CAWSQYPVNTEAFF	TGTGCCTGGAGCCAGTATCCCGTGAACACTGAAGCTTTCTTT	TRBV30	TRBJ1-1	.	.
CAWSGANYGYTF	TGTGCCTGGAGTGGTGCTAATTACGGCTACACCTTC	TRBV30	TRBJ1-2	.	.
CASSLVGVRGGRETQYF	TGTGCCAGCAGCTTAGTAGGCGTGCGGGGGGGCCGGGAGACCCAGTACTTC	TRBV13	TRBJ2-5	TRBD2	.
CASSRDWGTGSEKLFF	TGCGCCAGCAGCCGAGATTGGGGGACAGGGAGTGAAAAACTGTTTTTT	TRBV4-3	TRBJ1-4	TRBD1	.
CASSPTSGLLANEKLFF	TGTGCCAGCAGCCCTACATCGGGGTTGTTGGCTAATGAAAAACTGTTTTTT	TRBV4-2	TRBJ1-4	.	.
CASSAINYGYTF	TGTGCCAGCAGTGCTATTAACTATGGCTACACCTTC	TRBV6-1	TRBJ1-2	.	.
CASSGANYGYTF	TGTGCCAGCAGCGGGGCCAACTATGGCTACACCTTC	TRBV7-2	TRBJ1-2	.	.
CASSSGQFTNTEAFF	TGTGCCAGCAGCTCCGGACAGTTTACGAACACTGAAGCTTTCTTT	TRBV7-9	TRBJ1-1	.	.
CASSLGLAAYNEQFF	TGTGCCAGCAGCTTAGGGCTAGCGGCTTACAATGAGCAGTTCTTC	TRBV11-2	TRBJ2-1	TRBD2	.
CASSEEVSSYNEQFF	TGTGCCAGCAGTGAGGAGGTCAGCTCCTACAATGAGCAGTTCTTC	TRBV2	TRBJ2-1	.	.
CASRGTSAVETQYF	TGTGCCAGCAGAGGGACTAGCGCGGTCGAGACCCAGTACTTC	TRBV7-3	TRBJ2-5	TRBD2	.
CATSRGSSSGNTIYF	TGTGCCACTTCCCGAGGGAGCAGCTCTGGAAACACCATATATTTT	TRBV6-5	TRBJ1-3	.	.
CASSGTGGTEAFF	TGTGCCAGCAGTGGAACAGGGGGCACTGAAGCTTTCTTT	TRBV6-5	TRBJ1-1	TRBD1	few
CASSLTGDRGGTEAFF	TGTGCCAGCAGCTTAACGGGCGACAGGGGAGGGACTGAAGCTTTCTTT	TRBV7-3	TRBJ1-1	TRBD1	.
CASSTQGQLLNTEAFF	TGTGCCAGTAGTACCCAGGGACAGCTATTGAACACTGAAGCTTTCTTT	TRBV19	TRBJ1-1	TRBD1	.